The source of this T cell receptor (beta chain) is a study of OX40 agonist ivuxolimab in advanced cancers. Across the study: Patients assigned to dose escalation were diagnosed with hepatocellular carcinoma, melanoma, renal cell or head and neck cancer. Participants averaged about 60 years of age (range roughly 23 to 79) and were approximately 81% male.

Systemic immunosuppression or a history of autoimmune disease excluded patients. Per germline, CDR1 ENHRY and CDR2 SYGVKD. The CDR3 spans 12 residues. The V end lost 8 bases, the J end lost 5 bases, and 11 bases lay between the germline ends. Measured with immunoSEQ multiplex PCR; TCRdb has only the in-frame clones, and not every one. The data hold 23,000 or so clones, with about nine tenths observed a single time. The TCR was taken from an adult with an advanced solid tumor such as melanoma, head and neck, liver or kidney cancer. Sequencing was performed on CD4+ or CD8+ T cells sorted from blood, taken in a trial of the OX40 agonist ivuxolimab. The genes are TRBV10-3 and TRBJ2-3; unclear D gene. CDR3 residues: CAIGSAGDTQYF. For the CDR3, the DNA is TGTGCCATCGGATCTGCAGGAGATACGCAGTATTTT.